These T cell receptor beta chains were read from a single sample in a study of T-cell reconstitution after alpha-beta-depleted transplantation in children. TCRdb re-called the PCR reads with MiXCR, one entry per CDR3 protein. The sample consists of some 300,000 distinct CDR3 sequences, 6% to 10% of them appearing once. The material sequenced was peripheral blood, taken 360 days after TCRalphabeta/CD19-depleted stem cell transplant. The receptors stem from a female patient aged 2 to 10 who had a stem cell transplant for Fanconi anemia, so the T cells may come from the graft donor. Both conserved end residues are trimmed from each CDR3. A D gene is named only where the DNA matches it firmly.

d_call	v_call	j_call	cdr3_aa
TRBD1	TRBV6-1	TRBJ1-6	ASSWDSNNSPLH
.	TRBV9	TRBJ2-1	ASSVGRARINEQF
.	TRBV10-3	TRBJ1-5	AISESRGLDNQPQH
TRBD1	TRBV7-2	TRBJ2-7	ASSFSGQANYEQY
TRBD2	TRBV7-8	TRBJ2-2	ASIAARGGPGELF
.	TRBV6-5	TRBJ2-5	ASSYPGGGRETQY
TRBD2	TRBV5-1	TRBJ2-2	ASSFPGGQANTGELF
TRBD1	TRBV28	TRBJ1-5	ASSLSGQGKGQPQH
TRBD1	TRBV15	TRBJ1-4	ATSMTGAFNEKLF
TRBD2	TRBV28	TRBJ2-1	ASSSAQGVSGRIFNEQF
TRBD2	TRBV6-5	TRBJ2-1	ASWERGPQSSYNEQF
TRBD2	TRBV6-5	TRBJ2-7	ASSHPGPPLAGFGEQY
.	TRBV6-6	TRBJ1-1	ASSYLTEAF
.	TRBV9	TRBJ1-2	ASSPRDWTFYGYT
TRBD1	TRBV7-8	TRBJ2-3	ASSLRVGQGTPDTQY
.	TRBV5-6	TRBJ1-2	ASSLAPGGYT
.	TRBV21-1	TRBJ2-7	ASSKETPERPSYEQY
.	TRBV2	TRBJ1-1	ASRKQGNTEAF
.	TRBV28	TRBJ1-2	ASSLNMGSYYGYT
TRBD1	TRBV10-2	TRBJ1-2	ASSSGTGRDT
.	TRBV6-2/TRBV6-3	TRBJ1-1	ASSQTVTEAF
TRBD2	TRBV20-1	TRBJ2-3	SARDLFLAGGTDTQY
TRBD2	TRBV7-8	TRBJ2-2	ASSRRGSGEATGELF
.	TRBV21-1	TRBJ1-5	ASSTYDRDGNQPQH
.	TRBV4-1	TRBJ2-3	ASSRIGVWTDTQY
.	TRBV4-1	TRBJ2-1	ASSPPGESSYNEQF
.	TRBV5-1	TRBJ2-1	ASSSGILRYNEQF
.	TRBV29-1	TRBJ1-1	SVEGFGVGGTEAF
TRBD1	TRBV20-1	TRBJ1-5	SARDRRQGVISQH
.	TRBV6-6	TRBJ2-4	ASSLLPQNIQY
.	TRBV6-1	TRBJ1-5	ASSEAGGASQPQH
TRBD2	TRBV6-1	TRBJ2-1	ASSEVPRLAGGNEQF
TRBD1	TRBV12-3/TRBV12-4	TRBJ1-6	ASSQRQGNSPLH
.	TRBV27	TRBJ1-1	ASSLYAGVNTEAF
TRBD1	TRBV20-1	TRBJ1-2	SALDRDYGYT
.	TRBV29-1	TRBJ2-7	SVEEMPTGRY
.	TRBV5-1	TRBJ2-1	ASSTGDKPTYNEQF
.	TRBV4-3	TRBJ1-2	ASSLKRTASYGYT
TRBD1	TRBV7-9	TRBJ1-5	ASSLLNTGGMVGPQH
.	TRBV5-1	TRBJ2-7	ASSLAGGGPYEQY
TRBD2	TRBV20-1	TRBJ2-7	SASYGLAGVLSSYEQY
TRBD2	TRBV6-5	TRBJ2-7	ASSYSGGGYEQY
TRBD2	TRBV4-1	TRBJ2-3	ASSQAGLAASDTQY
.	TRBV15	TRBJ2-4	ATSRGGLAKNIQY
TRBD1	TRBV9	TRBJ2-1	ASSKRQGGPNEQF
TRBD2	TRBV20-1	TRBJ2-1	SAGPGLAIYNEQF
.	TRBV3-1	TRBJ1-6	ASSQGAQLNSPLH